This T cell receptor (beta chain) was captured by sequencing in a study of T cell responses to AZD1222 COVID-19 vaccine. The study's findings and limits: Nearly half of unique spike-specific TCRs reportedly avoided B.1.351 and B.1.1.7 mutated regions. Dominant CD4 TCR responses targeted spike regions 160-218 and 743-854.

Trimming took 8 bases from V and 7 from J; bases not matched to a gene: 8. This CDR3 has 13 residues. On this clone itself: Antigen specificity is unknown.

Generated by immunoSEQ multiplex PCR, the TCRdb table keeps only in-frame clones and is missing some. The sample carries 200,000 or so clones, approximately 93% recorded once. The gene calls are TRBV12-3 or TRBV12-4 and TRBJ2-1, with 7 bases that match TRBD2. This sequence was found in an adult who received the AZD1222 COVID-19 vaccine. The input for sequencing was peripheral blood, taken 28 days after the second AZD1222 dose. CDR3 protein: CASRSSGRNEQFF. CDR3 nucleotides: TGTGCCAGCCGGTCTAGCGGTCGAAATGAGCAGTTCTTC.